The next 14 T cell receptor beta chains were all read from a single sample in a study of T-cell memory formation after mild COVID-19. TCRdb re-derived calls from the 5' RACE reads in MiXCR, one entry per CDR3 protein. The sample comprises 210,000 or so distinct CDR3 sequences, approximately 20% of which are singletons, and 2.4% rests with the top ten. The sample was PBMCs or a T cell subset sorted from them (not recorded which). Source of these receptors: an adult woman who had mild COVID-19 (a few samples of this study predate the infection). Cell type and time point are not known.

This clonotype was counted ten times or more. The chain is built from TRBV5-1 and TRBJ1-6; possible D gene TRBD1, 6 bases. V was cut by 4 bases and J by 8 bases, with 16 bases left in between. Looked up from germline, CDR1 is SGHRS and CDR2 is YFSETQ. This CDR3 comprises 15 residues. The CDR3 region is CASSIEQGRDSPLHF. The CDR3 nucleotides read TGCGCCAGCAGCATAGAACAGGGTAGGGATTCACCCCTCCACTTT.

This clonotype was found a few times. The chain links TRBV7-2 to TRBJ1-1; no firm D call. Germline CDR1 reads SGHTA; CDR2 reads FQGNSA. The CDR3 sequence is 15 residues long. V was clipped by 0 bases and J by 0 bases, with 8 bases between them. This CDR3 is CASSLAARMNTEAFF. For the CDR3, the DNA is TGTGCCAGCAGCTTAGCGGCACGGATGAACACTGAAGCTTTCTTT.

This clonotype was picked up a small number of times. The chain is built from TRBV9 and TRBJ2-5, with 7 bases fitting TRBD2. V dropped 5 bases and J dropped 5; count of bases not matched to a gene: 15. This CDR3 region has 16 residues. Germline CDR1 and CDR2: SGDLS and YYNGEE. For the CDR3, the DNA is TGTGCCAGCAGTCCCCGACTGGGCGGGGGTCAGGAGACCCAGTACTTC. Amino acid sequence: CASSPRLGGGQETQYF.

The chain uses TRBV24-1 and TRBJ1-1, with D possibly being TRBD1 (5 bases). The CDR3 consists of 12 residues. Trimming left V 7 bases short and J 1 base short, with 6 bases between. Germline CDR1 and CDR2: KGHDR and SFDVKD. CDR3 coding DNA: TGTGCCACCAGCCAGGGGAACACTGAAGCTTTCTTT. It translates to CATSQGNTEAFF.

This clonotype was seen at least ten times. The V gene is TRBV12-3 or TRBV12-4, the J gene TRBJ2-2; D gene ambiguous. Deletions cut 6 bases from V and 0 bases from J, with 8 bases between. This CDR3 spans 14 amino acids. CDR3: CASSLGSNTGELFF. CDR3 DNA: TGTGCCAGCAGCCTAGGGTCGAACACCGGGGAGCTGTTTTTT.

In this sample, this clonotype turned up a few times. The CDR3 region is CASSDRGQGNTIYF. CDR3 DNA sequence: TGTGCCAGCAGCGACAGGGGGCAAGGAAACACCATATATTTT. This chain connects TRBV6-6 to TRBJ1-3, with 10 bases fitting TRBD1. After removal of 6 bases from V and 4 bases from J, the junction contained 3 bases not matched to a gene. The germline gives CDR1 MNHNY, CDR2 SVGAGI (reference sequence). The CDR3 has 14 residues.

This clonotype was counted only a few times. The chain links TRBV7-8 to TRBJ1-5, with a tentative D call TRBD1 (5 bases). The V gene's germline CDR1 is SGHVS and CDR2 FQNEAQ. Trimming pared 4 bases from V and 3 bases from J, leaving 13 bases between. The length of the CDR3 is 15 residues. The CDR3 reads CASSSRRGPNQPQHF. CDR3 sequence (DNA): TGTGCCAGCAGCTCCCGGCGGGGCCCCAATCAGCCCCAGCATTTT.

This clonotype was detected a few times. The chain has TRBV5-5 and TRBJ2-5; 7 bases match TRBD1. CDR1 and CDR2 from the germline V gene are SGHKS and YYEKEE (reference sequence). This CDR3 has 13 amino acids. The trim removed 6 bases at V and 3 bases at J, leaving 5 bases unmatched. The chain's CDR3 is CASIQTGKETQYF. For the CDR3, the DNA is TGTGCCAGCATCCAGACAGGGAAAGAGACCCAGTACTTC.

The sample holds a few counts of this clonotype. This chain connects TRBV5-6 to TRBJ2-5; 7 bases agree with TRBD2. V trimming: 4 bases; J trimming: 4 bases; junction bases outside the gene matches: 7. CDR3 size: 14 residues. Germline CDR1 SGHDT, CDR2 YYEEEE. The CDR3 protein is CASSAAGASETQYF. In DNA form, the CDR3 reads TGTGCCAGCAGCGCCGCGGGAGCCTCAGAGACCCAGTACTTC.

As DNA, the CDR3 is TGTGCCAGCAGCTTAGAGAGGGACTATGGCTACACCTTC. Amino acids: CASSLERDYGYTF. This chain uses TRBV7-8 with TRBJ1-2; D uncertain. CDR3 length equals 13 residues. V was trimmed by 1 base and J by 3 bases, leaving 6 bases between them. Germline-derived CDR1 and CDR2 are SGHVS and FQNEAQ. The variable domain in full, completed from reference TRBV7-8 and TRBJ1-2, reads GAGVSQSPRYKVAKRGQDVALRCDPISGHVSLFWYQQALGQGPEFLTYFQNEAQLDKSGLPSDRFFAERPEGSVSTLKIQRTQQEDSAVYLCASSLERDYGYTFGSGTRLTVV.

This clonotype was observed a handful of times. The CDR3 DNA reads as TGTGCCAGCAGCCACACAAACACCGCCGGGTCCGGTTCACCCCTCCACTTT. Translated: CASSHTNTAGSGSPLHF. J is TRBJ1-6 and V is TRBV3-1; D unclear. The CDR3 spans 17 residues. Trimming removed 3 bases from V and 9 bases from J, with 21 bases in between. The germline CDR1 and CDR2 sequences are LGHDT and YNNKEL (reference sequence).

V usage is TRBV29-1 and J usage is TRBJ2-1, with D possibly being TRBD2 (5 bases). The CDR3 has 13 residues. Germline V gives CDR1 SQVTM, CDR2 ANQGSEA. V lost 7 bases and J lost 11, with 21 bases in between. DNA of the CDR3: TGCAGCGCTCTGTCCCCACGGGATTCACAGCAGTTCTTC. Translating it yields CSALSPRDSQQFF.

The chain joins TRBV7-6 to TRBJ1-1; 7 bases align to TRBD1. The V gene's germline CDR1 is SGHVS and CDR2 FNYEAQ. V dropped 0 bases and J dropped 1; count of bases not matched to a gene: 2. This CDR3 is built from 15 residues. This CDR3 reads CASSLANRGNTEAFF. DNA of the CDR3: TGTGCCAGCAGCTTAGCGAACAGGGGGAACACTGAAGCTTTCTTT.

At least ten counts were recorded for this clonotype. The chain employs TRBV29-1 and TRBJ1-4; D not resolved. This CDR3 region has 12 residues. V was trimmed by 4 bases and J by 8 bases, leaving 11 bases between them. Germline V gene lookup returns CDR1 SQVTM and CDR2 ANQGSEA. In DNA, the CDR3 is TGCAGCGTTGCTCATAAAGGAGAAAAACTGTTTTTT. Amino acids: CSVAHKGEKLFF.